The present TCR beta chain was sequenced within a study of identical twins' blood T cells. Remarks on this clonotype: Its antigen is not identified.

Study-wide points: Each donor's most abundant TCRbeta clonotypes shared more CDR3 sequences with her twin than unrelated donors.

Likely shared infections and vaccines: all three twin pairs were reared together. TCR cDNA libraries came from RNA via a modified published protocol. Each TCR cDNA library carried sample-specific barcodes on both ends. TCRdb processed the 5' RACE reads anew with MiXCR; each CDR3 protein has one entry. In the table there are 350,000 to 400,000 distinct CDR3 sequences, 28% of which are singletons. The sequenced sample was PBMCs. The clonotype originates from a woman aged 18-49 years in good health.

The CDR3 here is CSARQGLAGGTDRLYEQYF. The DNA for the CDR3 is TGCAGTGCTAGACAGGGACTAGCGGGAGGAACCGATCGATTATACGAGCAGTACTTC. The genes are TRBV20-1 and TRBJ2-7; the match to TRBD2 covers 15 bases. With V trimmed by 2 bases and J by 4 bases, 15 bases remained unmatched. This CDR3 spans 19 amino acids. In germline, CDR1 is DFQATT, CDR2 SNEGSKA (reference sequence).